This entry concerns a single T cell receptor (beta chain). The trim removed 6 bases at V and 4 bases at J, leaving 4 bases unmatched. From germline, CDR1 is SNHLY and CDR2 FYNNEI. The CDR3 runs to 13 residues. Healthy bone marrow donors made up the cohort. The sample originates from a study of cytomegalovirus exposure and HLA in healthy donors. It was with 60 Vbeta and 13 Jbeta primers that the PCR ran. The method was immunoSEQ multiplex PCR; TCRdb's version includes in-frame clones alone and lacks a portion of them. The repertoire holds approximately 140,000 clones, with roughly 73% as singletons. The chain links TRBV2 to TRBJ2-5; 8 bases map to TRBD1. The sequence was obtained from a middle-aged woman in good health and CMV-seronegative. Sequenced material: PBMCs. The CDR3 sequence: CASSLTGGETQYF. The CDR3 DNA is TGTGCCAGCAGCCTAACAGGGGGAGAGACCCAGTACTTC.